This T cell receptor (beta chain) appears in the sequencing data of a study of T cells in Graves' hyperthyroidism and ophthalmopathy (dated by TCRdb to about 2019). In terms of the full investigation: Peripheral blood was collected at initial diagnosis, before any treatment. To identify distinguishing TCR V-J signatures, a discovery cohort of around 98 patients was used, comprising 40 to 45 with Graves' ophthalmopathy and some 60 with stable Graves' hyperthyroidism. Prospective prediction of ophthalmopathy was tested in an independent validation cohort consisting of 18 hyperthyroidism patients and approximately 16 patients who later progressed to ophthalmopathy. For training and testing, the 100 patients in the discovery cohort were randomly divided in a 7:3 ratio. In more than 5 Graves' hyperthyroidism patients, the study also compared T-cell repertoires from thyroid tissue with T-cell repertoires from blood. Once sampling was done, hyperthyroidism patients were given methimazole at a starting dose of 30 mg daily, whereas ophthalmopathy patients were given high-dose intravenous methylprednisolone. The paper reports TCR Vbeta CDR3 sequencing of some 140 peripheral blood samples: 43 ophthalmopathy, roughly 80 hyperthyroidism and approximately 17 progressor patients.

Sequences SGDLS (CDR1) and YYNGEE (CDR2) are obtained from the germline V gene. V is clipped by 4 bases and J by 4 bases, and the sequence between their germline boundaries is 15 bases long. Counted from cysteine to phenylalanine, this CDR3 has 15 amino acids. The CDR3 DNA has 45 bases and is translated from base 1. The TCR beta CDR3 regions were amplified from RNA transcripts. The first round of RT-PCR for the TCR CDR3 was performed with the HTBI primer set and the Qiagen OneStep RT-PCR kit. The libraries were constructed in a second round of multiplex PCR and then size-selected and purified. Paired-end sequencing of the libraries was performed with 100 bp reads on an Illumina HiSeq2000. Concerning the study's data processing: SOAPnuke was used to process the raw data, with reads discarded if the reads contained adapters or uncalled bases, had a mean Phred below 15, or lacked an exact constant-primer or identifier match. COPE v1.2.5 was used to merge the high-quality paired reads, and each unique nucleotide sequence was defined as a clonotype. MiTCR v1.1 was used to align clonotypes to the IMGT TRBV, TRBD and TRBJ reference segments. Analysis was restricted to V-J combinations with a frequency above 0.0001, which covered about 99% of repertoires. A TCS score was defined as the ratio of F50 (clonal expansion) to E x V (chaos), with BLOSUM62-based TCRdist applied between CDR3 peptides within each V-J. Welch's t-statistics and random forest reduced some 510 V-J features to 10 to 15, which were used in a naive Bayes classifier (R e1071). TCRdb applied fastp at Q25 and MiXCR to the public reads, then kept only in-frame beta chains. Each entry merges the rows of one CDR3 protein and shows their most common DNA and genes. These V and J calls rely on TCRdb rather than the paper's analysis. The sample profile shows 550,000 to 650,000 distinct CDR3 sequences; approximately 15% of them were found once. Roughly 5.5% of the sample is held by the ten biggest clonotypes.

Hyperthyroidism patients were newly diagnosed, with disease duration under 2 months, and aged 18 to 65 years. Exclusion was applied to patients with uncontrolled infections, other autoimmune diseases, pregnancy or lactation. Clinical symptoms, serum thyroxine and TRAb, thyroid ultrasound, and orbital computed tomography formed the basis for the diagnoses. Blood from progressor patients was drawn when they were first diagnosed with hyperthyroidism, before any ophthalmopathy symptoms appeared. PBMCs were separated from over 9 ml of fresh peripheral blood using Ficoll-Paque density gradient centrifugation. Progressor patients were initially diagnosed with Graves' hyperthyroidism and developed ophthalmopathy during follow-up. Total RNA was extracted using Trizol reagent, and RNA quality was assessed on an Agilent 2100 Bioanalyzer. This clonotype was counted only a few times. Its target antigen remains unknown. No much larger clone exists at a distance of one base, and base qualities are not known.

What the work shows at the level of the full study, not this receptor alone: A model built on a 13 V-J signature distinguished ophthalmopathy from stable hyperthyroidism, reaching 85% to 90% sensitivity and around 81% specificity in cross-validation and 80%/75% in testing. Most expanded thyroid clonotypes (frequency above 0.001) were also detected in blood, suggesting blood repertoires may reflect thyroid immune responses. In validation, the model predicted progression to ophthalmopathy with just under 71% sensitivity and about 73% specificity, a median of around six months before onset. Sample size was not statistically predetermined, and blinding of investigators to group allocation was not performed.

In this chain, TRBV9 is recombined with TRBJ1-3; a tentative D call is TRBD1 (5 bases match). This TCR derives from a woman in her twenties or thirties with Graves' hyperthyroidism that later progressed to Graves' ophthalmopathy. Material: blood. The CDR3: CASSRGASKGNTIYF. The base sequence is TGTGCCAGCAGCAGAGGGGCGTCAAAAGGAAACACCATATATTTT.